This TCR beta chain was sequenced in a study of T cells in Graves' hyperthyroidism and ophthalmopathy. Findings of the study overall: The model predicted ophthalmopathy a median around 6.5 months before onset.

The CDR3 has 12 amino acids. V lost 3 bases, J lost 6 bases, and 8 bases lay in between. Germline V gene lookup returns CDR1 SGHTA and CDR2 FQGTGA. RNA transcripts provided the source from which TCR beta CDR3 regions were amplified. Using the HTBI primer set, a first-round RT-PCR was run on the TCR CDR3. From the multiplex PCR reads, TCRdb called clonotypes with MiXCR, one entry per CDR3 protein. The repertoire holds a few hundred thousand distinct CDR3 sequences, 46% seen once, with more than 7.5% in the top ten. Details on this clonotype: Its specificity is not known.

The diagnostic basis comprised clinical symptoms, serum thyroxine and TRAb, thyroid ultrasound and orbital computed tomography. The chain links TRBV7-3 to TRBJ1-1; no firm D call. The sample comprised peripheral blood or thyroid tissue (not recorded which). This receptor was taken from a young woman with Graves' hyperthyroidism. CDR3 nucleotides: TGTGCCAGCAGCTTCGAGGAGGCTGAAGCTTTCTTT. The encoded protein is CASSFEEAEAFF.